These T cell receptor beta chains were read from a single sample in a study of control samples from healthy donors and cancer patients. The assay was immunoSEQ multiplex PCR, and TCRdb's table has in-frame clones only and misses some. The table records under 85,000 clones, about four fifths of them present only once. Sequences were obtained from PBMCs. These receptors came from a woman in her forties or fifties with lung cancer. Both conserved end residues are part of each CDR3. The order of the fields is J gene, V gene, CDR3 protein.

j_gene: TRBJ1-1
v_gene: TRBV10-3
CDR3aa: CAISELYAGTEAFF

j_gene: TRBJ1-5
v_gene: TRBV27
CDR3aa: CASSPSEGQPQHF

j_gene: TRBJ1-1
v_gene: TRBV7-8
CDR3aa: CASSSMTGTEAFF

j_gene: TRBJ2-2
v_gene: TRBV24-1
CDR3aa: CATSRQGANTGELFF

j_gene: TRBJ2-2
v_gene: TRBV5-1
CDR3aa: CASRVQGFNTGELFF

j_gene: TRBJ1-3
v_gene: TRBV19
CDR3aa: CASSGGNTIYF

j_gene: TRBJ2-7
v_gene: TRBV19
CDR3aa: CASSPDRDFSYEQYF

j_gene: TRBJ2-5
v_gene: TRBV11-3
CDR3aa: CASSLDGLGVIQETQYF

j_gene: TRBJ1-5
v_gene: TRBV19
CDR3aa: CASSIFQDRNQPQHF

j_gene: TRBJ1-1
v_gene: TRBV19
CDR3aa: CASSIDHGGLVGTEAFF

j_gene: TRBJ2-7
v_gene: TRBV14
CDR3aa: CASSQVWSEQYF

j_gene: TRBJ1-2
v_gene: TRBV7-3
CDR3aa: CASSSGGYGYTF

j_gene: TRBJ2-3
v_gene: TRBV7-3
CDR3aa: CASSLLLGGSDTQYF

j_gene: TRBJ2-7
v_gene: TRBV11-3
CDR3aa: CASSLAAGGYEQYF

j_gene: TRBJ1-1
v_gene: TRBV28
CDR3aa: CASSFGGSRTEAFF

j_gene: TRBJ2-4
v_gene: TRBV7-2
CDR3aa: CASSGYTGVVAKNIQYF

j_gene: TRBJ1-3
v_gene: TRBV21-1
CDR3aa: CASSRGGTIYF

j_gene: TRBJ2-4
v_gene: TRBV5-1
CDR3aa: CASSLTGGTSNIQYF

j_gene: TRBJ1-2
v_gene: TRBV19
CDR3aa: CASSMGQRYTF

j_gene: TRBJ2-7
v_gene: TRBV7-3
CDR3aa: CASSPRLAGTHEQYF

j_gene: TRBJ1-4
v_gene: TRBV2
CDR3aa: CASGGDGEKLFF

j_gene: TRBJ1-1
v_gene: TRBV5-1
CDR3aa: CASSFMDRINTEAFF

j_gene: TRBJ1-1
v_gene: TRBV18
CDR3aa: CASSPPAGDSYTEAFF

j_gene: TRBJ1-2
v_gene: TRBV29-1
CDR3aa: CSVEDLWGIQGWNGYTF

j_gene: TRBJ2-1
v_gene: TRBV6-2/TRBV6-3
CDR3aa: CAIGPFAGGYNEQFF

j_gene: TRBJ1-3
v_gene: TRBV5-5
CDR3aa: CASSFDDRAGNTIYF

j_gene: TRBJ1-1
v_gene: TRBV3-1/TRBV3-2
CDR3aa: CASSQDRGTEAFF

j_gene: TRBJ1-1
v_gene: TRBV7-9
CDR3aa: CASSLDSGTEAFF

j_gene: TRBJ2-7
v_gene: TRBV7-2
CDR3aa: CASSFIAGAVDEQYF